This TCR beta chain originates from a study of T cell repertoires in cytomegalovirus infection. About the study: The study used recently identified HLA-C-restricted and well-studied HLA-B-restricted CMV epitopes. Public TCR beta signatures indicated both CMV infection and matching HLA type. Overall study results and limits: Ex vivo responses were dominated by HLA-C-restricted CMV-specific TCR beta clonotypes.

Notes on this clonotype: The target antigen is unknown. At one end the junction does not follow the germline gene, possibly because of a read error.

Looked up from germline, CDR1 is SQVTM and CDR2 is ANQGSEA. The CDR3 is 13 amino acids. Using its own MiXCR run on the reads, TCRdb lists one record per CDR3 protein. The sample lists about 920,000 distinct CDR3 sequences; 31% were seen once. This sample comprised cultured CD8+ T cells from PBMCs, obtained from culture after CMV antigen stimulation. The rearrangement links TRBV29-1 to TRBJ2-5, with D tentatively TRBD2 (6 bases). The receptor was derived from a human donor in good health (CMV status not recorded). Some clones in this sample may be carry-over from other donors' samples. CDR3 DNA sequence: TGCAGCATTGAAAGCGGGCTCGGGGAGACCCAGTACTTC. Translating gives CSIESGLGETQYF.